Detailed here is one TCR beta chain. In the original analysis: The authors estimated nucleated cell counts from reference gene primer amplification. TCRdb's copy holds only in-frame clones and misses some; the assay was immunoSEQ multiplex PCR. That table is the source of V, J and clone size, and D and trimming were worked out from the DNA. The table shows just over 15,000 clones, with about 86% occurring only once. CDR1 is LGHDT, CDR2 YNNKEL, per germline (reference sequence). Trimming took 11 bases from V and 1 from J, leaving 16 bases between them. The CDR3 covers 14 residues. The sample belongs to a study of blood T cell repertoires in COVID-19. The wider study: PBMCs, B-cell-depleted T cells, or T cells were the source of the cDNA or gDNA that made up the material.

The sequence derives from a human donor in a cohort sampled during active COVID-19. The sample comprised peripheral blood. The J gene is TRBJ2-3, the V gene TRBV3-1 (or the pseudogene TRBV3-2); possibly TRBD2 for D (5 bases). The CDR3 DNA is TGTGCCCCCCGTGGCAGGCGGGGCACAGATACGCAGTATTTT. This gives the protein CAPRGRRGTDTQYF.